The entry that follows covers one T cell receptor (beta chain) sequence. The data originate from a study of blood T cell repertoires in COVID-19. The CDR3 is 14 amino acids. Germline V gene data show CDR1 as KGHSH and CDR2 as LQKENI. Germline trimming cut 3 bases from V and 2 bases from J; bases unmatched to any gene: 3. Generated by immunoSEQ multiplex PCR, the TCRdb table keeps only in-frame clones and is missing some. The sample shows some 460,000 clones, about 89% of them seen only once. Sequencing input: peripheral blood. V gene TRBV18 combines with J gene TRBJ2-7, with 8 bases lining up with TRBD2. The sequence was collected from a woman aged 25 to 39 with acute or convalescent COVID-19. CDR3 coding DNA: TGTGCCAGCTCACCGACGGGACTAGCCTACGAGCAGTACTTC. This translates into CASSPTGLAYEQYF.